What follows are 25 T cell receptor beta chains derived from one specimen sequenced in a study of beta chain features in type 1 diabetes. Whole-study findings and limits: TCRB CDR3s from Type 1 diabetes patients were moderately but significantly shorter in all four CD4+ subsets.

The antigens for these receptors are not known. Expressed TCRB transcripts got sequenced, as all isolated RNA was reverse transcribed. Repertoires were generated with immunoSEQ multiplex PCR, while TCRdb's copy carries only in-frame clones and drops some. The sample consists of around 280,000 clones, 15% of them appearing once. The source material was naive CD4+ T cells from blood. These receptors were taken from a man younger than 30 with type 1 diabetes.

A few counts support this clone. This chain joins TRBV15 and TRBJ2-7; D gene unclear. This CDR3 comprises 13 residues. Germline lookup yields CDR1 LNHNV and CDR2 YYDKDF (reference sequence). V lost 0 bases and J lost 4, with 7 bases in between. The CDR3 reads CATSRDHRYEQYF. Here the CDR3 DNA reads TGTGCCACCAGCAGAGATCACCGGTACGAGCAGTACTTC.

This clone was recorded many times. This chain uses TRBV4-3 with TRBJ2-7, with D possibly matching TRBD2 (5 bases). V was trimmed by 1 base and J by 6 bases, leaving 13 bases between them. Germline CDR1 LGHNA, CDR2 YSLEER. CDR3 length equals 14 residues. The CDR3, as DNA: TGCGCCAGCAGCCAAGTGCACGGGAAGAGCGAGCAGTACTTC. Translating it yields CASSQVHGKSEQYF.

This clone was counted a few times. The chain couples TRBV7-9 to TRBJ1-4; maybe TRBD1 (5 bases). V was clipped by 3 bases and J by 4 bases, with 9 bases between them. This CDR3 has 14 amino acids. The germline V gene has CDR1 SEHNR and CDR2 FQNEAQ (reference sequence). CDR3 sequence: CASSFGGNNEKLFF. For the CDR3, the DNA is TGTGCCAGCAGCTTCGGGGGGAATAATGAAAAACTGTTTTTT.

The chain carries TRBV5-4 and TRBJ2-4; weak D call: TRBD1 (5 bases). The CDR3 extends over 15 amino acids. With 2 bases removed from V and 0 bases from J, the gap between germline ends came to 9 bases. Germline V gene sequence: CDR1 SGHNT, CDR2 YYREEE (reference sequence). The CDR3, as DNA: TGTGCCAGCAGCTTTACGACAGAAGCCAAAAACATTCAGTACTTC. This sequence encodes CASSFTTEAKNIQYF.

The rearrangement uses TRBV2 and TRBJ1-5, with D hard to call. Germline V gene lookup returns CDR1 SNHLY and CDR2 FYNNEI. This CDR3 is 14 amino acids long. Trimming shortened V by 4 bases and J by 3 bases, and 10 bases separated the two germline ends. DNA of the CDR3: TGTGCCAGCAGTGGAGGGCTTACCAATCAGCCCCAGCATTTT. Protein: CASSGGLTNQPQHF.

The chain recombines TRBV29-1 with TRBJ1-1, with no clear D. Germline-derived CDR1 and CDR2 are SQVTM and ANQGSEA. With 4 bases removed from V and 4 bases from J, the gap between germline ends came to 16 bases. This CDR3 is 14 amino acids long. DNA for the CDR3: TGCAGCGTTGTACGACCACTATCGGGCACTGAAGCTTTCTTT. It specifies CSVVRPLSGTEAFF. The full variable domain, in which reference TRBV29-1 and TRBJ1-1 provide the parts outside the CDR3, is SAVISQKPSRDICQRGTSLTIQCQVDSQVTMMFWYRQQPGQSLTLIATANQGSEATYESGFVIDKFPISRPNLTFSTLTVSNMSPEDSSIYLCSVVRPLSGTEAFFGQGTRLTVV.

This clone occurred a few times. The CDR3 sequence: CASSLGHNEQFF. The CDR3 bases are TGTGCCAGCAGCTTAGGGCACAATGAGCAGTTCTTC. The V and J genes are TRBV11-3 and TRBJ2-1; no firm D call. This CDR3 has 12 amino acids. The V end was cut by 1 base, the J end by 5 bases, with 3 bases between. CDR1 and CDR2 (germline): SGHNT, YENEEA.

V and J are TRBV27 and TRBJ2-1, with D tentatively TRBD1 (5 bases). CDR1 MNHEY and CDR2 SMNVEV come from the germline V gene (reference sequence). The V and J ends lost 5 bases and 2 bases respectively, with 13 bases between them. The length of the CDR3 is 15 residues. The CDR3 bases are TGTGCCAGCAGTCCCCCCCCAGGGCCCTACAATGAGCAGTTCTTC. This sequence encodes CASSPPPGPYNEQFF.

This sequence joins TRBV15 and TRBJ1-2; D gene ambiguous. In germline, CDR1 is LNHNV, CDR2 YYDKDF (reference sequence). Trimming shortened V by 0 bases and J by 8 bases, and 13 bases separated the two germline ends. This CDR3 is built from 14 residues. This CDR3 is CATSREPGAGGYTF. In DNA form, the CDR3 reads TGTGCCACCAGCAGAGAGCCGGGAGCGGGGGGCTACACCTTC.

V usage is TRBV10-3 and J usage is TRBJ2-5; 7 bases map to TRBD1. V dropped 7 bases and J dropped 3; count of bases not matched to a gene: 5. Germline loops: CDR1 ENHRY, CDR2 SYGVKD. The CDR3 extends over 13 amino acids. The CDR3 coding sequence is TGTGCCATCACTCACGGGACAGAAGAGACCCAGTACTTC. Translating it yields CAITHGTEETQYF.

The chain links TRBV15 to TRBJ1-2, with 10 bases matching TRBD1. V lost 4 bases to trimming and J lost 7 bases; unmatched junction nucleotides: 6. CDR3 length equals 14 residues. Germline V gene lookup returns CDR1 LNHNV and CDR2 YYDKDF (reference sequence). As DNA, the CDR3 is TGTGCCACCAGCAAGAGAGGGGACAGGGGTGGCTACACCTTC. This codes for CATSKRGDRGGYTF.

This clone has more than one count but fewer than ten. DNA of the CDR3: TGTGCCAGCAACCAAGGACTGGGGAGGCAAGAGACCCAGTACTTC. This sequence encodes CASNQGLGRQETQYF. The V and J genes are TRBV6-5 and TRBJ2-5; D is possibly TRBD2 (6 bases). The CDR3 covers 15 residues. Looked up from germline, CDR1 is MNHEY and CDR2 is SVGAGI. The V and J ends lost 7 bases and 2 bases respectively, with 17 bases between them.

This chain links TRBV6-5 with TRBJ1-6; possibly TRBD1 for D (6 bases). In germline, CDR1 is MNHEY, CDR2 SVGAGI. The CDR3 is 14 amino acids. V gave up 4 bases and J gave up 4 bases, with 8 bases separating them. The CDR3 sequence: CASSLQGYNSPLHF. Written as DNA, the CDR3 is TGTGCCAGCAGTTTACAGGGTTATAATTCACCCCTCCACTTT.

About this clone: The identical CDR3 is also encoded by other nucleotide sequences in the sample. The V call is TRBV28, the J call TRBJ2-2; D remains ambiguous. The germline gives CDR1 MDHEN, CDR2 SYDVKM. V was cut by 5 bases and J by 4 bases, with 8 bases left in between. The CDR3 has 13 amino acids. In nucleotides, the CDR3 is TGTGCCAGCAGTCTCGGTCGCACCGGGGAGCTGTTTTTT. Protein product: CASSLGRTGELFF.

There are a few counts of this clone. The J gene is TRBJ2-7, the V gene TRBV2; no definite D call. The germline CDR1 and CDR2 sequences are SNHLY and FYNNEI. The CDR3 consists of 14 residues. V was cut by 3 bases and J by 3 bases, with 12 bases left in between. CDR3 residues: CASSDQAEFYEQYF. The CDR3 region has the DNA TGTGCCAGCAGTGATCAGGCAGAGTTCTACGAGCAGTACTTC.

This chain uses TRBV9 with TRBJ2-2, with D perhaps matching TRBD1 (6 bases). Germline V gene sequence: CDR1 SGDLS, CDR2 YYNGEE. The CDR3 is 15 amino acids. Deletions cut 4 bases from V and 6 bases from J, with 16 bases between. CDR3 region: CASSRTVGWAGELFF. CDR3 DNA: TGTGCCAGCAGCCGGACAGTAGGGTGGGCCGGGGAGCTGTTTTTT.

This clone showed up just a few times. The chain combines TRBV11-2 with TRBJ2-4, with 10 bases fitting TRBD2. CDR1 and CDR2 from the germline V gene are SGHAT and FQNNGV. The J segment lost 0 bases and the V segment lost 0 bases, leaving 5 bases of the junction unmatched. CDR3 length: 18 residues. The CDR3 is CASSLDRLAGVAKNIQYF. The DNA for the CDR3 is TGTGCCAGCAGCTTAGATAGACTAGCGGGCGTAGCCAAAAACATTCAGTACTTC. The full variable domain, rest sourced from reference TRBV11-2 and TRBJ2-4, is EAGVAQSPRYKIIEKRQSVAFWCNPISGHATLYWYQQILGQGPKLLIQFQNNGVVDDSQLPKDRFSAERLKGVDSTLKIQPAKLEDSAVYLCASSLDRLAGVAKNIQYFGAGTRLSVL.

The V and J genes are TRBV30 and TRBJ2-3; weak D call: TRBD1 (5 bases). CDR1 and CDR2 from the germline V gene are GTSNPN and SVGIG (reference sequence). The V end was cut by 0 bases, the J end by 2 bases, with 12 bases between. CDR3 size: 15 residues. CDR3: CAWSVGVQHTDTQYF. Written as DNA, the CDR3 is TGTGCCTGGAGTGTAGGGGTACAGCACACAGATACGCAGTATTTT.

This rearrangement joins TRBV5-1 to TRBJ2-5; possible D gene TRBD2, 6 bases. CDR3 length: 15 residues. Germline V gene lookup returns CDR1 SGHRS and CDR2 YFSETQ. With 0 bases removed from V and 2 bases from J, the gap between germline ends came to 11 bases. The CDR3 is CASSLAFSGQETQYF. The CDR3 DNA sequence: TGCGCCAGCAGCTTGGCCTTTAGCGGACAAGAGACCCAGTACTTC. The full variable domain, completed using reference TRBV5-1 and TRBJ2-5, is KAGVTQTPRYLIKTRGQQVTLSCSPISGHRSVSWYQQTPGQGLQFLFEYFSETQRNKGNFPGRFSGRQFSNSRSEMNVSTLELGDSALYLCASSLAFSGQETQYFGPGTRLLVL.

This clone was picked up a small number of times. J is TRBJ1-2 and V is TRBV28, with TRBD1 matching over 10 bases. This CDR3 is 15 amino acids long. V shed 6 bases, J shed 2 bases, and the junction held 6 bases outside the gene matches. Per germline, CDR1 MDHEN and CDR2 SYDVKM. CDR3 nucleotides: TGTGCCAGCAGAAACCCGGGACAGGGGAACTATGGCTACACCTTC. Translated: CASRNPGQGNYGYTF.

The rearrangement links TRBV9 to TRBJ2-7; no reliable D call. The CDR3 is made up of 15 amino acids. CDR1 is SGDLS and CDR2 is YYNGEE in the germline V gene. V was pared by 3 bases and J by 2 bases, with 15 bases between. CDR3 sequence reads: CASSASTKIPYEQYF. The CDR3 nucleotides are TGTGCCAGCAGCGCCTCTACGAAGATCCCCTACGAGCAGTACTTC.

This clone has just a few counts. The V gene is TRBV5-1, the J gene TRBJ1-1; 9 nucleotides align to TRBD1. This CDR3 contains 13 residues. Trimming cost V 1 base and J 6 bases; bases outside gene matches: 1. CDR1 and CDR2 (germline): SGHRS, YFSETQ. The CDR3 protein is CASSLTGGPEAFF. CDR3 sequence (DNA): TGCGCCAGCAGCTTGACAGGGGGCCCTGAAGCTTTCTTT.

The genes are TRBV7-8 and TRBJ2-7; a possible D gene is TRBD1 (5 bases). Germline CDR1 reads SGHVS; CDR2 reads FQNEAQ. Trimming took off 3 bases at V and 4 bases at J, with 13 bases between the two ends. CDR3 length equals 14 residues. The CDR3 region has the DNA TGTGCCAGCAGCTTGTCTGACAGAAGGTACGAGCAGTACTTC. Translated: CASSLSDRRYEQYF.

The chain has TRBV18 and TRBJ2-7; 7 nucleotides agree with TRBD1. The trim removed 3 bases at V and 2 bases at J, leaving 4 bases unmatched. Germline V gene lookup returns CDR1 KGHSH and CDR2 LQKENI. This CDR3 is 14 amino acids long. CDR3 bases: TGTGCCAGCTCACCCCGGACAGGAGCCTACGAGCAGTACTTC. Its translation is CASSPRTGAYEQYF.

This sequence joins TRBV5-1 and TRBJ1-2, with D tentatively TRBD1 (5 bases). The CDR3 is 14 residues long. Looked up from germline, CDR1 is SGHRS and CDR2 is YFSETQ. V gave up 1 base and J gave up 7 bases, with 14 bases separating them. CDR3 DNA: TGCGCCAGCAGCTTGAACCCTCCCACAGGTGGCTACACCTTC. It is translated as CASSLNPPTGGYTF.